These 26 T cell receptor beta chains were all obtained from the same sample, sequenced in a study of technical replicates of blood from several donors. Profiling relied on immunoSEQ multiplex PCR, and the TCRdb table lists in-frame clones only, not all of them. The sample includes fewer than 85,000 clones, 85% to 95% seen only once; the top ten take 0.2% to 0.3%. The sequenced sample consisted of T cells isolated from PBMCs. The receptors here all came from a human donor in good health.

The chain uses TRBV27 and TRBJ1-2; maybe TRBD1 (5 bases). Germline CDR1 MNHEY, CDR2 SMNVEV (reference sequence). This CDR3 comprises 14 residues. V lost 1 base and J lost 7, with 13 bases in between. The CDR3 DNA reads TGTGCCAGCAGTTTATTTGGGCAGGGCAGTGGCTACACCTTC. Protein sequence: CASSLFGQGSGYTF.

This clone was seen a single time. The chain uses TRBV5-1 and TRBJ1-2; TRBD1 is a possible D gene (5 bases). Trimming took 0 bases from V and 7 from J, leaving 16 bases between them. Germline CDR1 is SGHRS and CDR2 is YFSETQ. The CDR3 length is 15 residues. The CDR3 DNA reads TGCGCCAGCAGCTTGGCTATACGGGGGAAACTTGGCTACACCTTC. It translates to CASSLAIRGKLGYTF.

The chain combines TRBV7-3 with TRBJ1-1; D unclear. The CDR3 is 13 residues long. CDR1 and CDR2 from the germline V gene are SGHTA and FQGTGA. Trimming shortened V by 5 bases and J by 0 bases, and 7 bases separated the two germline ends. In nucleotides, the CDR3 is TGTGCCAGCAGCCGACAAATGAACACTGAAGCTTTCTTT. Translation: CASSRQMNTEAFF.

The rearrangement uses TRBV7-3 and TRBJ2-3; D might be TRBD2 (7 bases). V dropped 0 bases and J dropped 4 bases, with 11 bases sitting between them. CDR3 length: 15 residues. Germline V gene lookup returns CDR1 SGHTA and CDR2 FQGTGA. CDR3 DNA: TGTGCCAGCAGCTTAACGGGGGGGCCCCCAGATACGCAGTATTTT. Translation: CASSLTGGPPDTQYF.

The chain uses TRBV7-7 and TRBJ2-1; 7 bases match TRBD2. The CDR3 is 16 residues long. The V gene's germline CDR1 is SSHAT and CDR2 FNYEAQ (reference sequence). V lost 3 bases to trimming and J lost 0 bases; unmatched junction nucleotides: 5. Written as DNA, the CDR3 is TGTGCCAGCAGCTTGCTTGGCGGGAGCTCCTACAATGAGCAGTTCTTC. Residues: CASSLLGGSSYNEQFF.

This chain connects TRBV7-9 to TRBJ2-7; 8 bases align to TRBD1. J was trimmed by 2 bases and V by 6 bases; bases with no gene match: 6. The CDR3 has 14 amino acids. The V gene's germline CDR1 is SEHNR and CDR2 FQNEAQ (reference sequence). CDR3 region: CASSRGTGAYEQYF. The DNA of the CDR3 is TGTGCCAGCAGTCGAGGGACAGGCGCCTACGAGCAGTACTTC.

V usage is TRBV14 and J usage is TRBJ2-7, with D maybe TRBD1 (5 bases). This CDR3 has 16 residues. Germline CDR1 SGHDN, CDR2 FVKESK. With 1 base removed from V and 2 bases from J, the gap between germline ends came to 15 bases. The CDR3 DNA sequence: TGTGCCAGCAGCCAAGTCTCTGGAGACAGACCCTACGAGCAGTACTTC. Encoded protein: CASSQVSGDRPYEQYF.

The chain combines TRBV5-7 with TRBJ1-5; D is unclear. TRBV5-7 is recorded as an ORF, its role being uncertain. This CDR3 region has 15 residues. V lost 4 bases and J lost 2, with 13 bases in between. The CDR3 DNA reads TGTGCCAGCAGCCCACGGGGTACCCGCAATCAGCCCCAGCATTTT. This gives the protein CASSPRGTRNQPQHF.

The chain employs TRBV9 and TRBJ2-5; weak D call: TRBD2 (7 bases). Germline values: CDR1 SGDLS, CDR2 YYNGEE. The CDR3 runs to 14 residues. Deletions cut 4 bases from V and 4 bases from J, with 14 bases between. CDR3 coding DNA: TGTGCCAGCAGCCCGAAGGGGGGGCCAGAGACCCAGTACTTC. Translating gives CASSPKGGPETQYF.

The chain carries TRBV29-1 and TRBJ1-1; 7 bases are shared with TRBD1. The germline CDR1 and CDR2 sequences are SQVTM and ANQGSEA. V was clipped by 7 bases and J by 3 bases; unmatched bases: 8. This CDR3 comprises 13 residues. The CDR3 loop reads CSGRTGTDTEAFF. CDR3 bases: TGCAGCGGACGGACAGGAACGGACACTGAAGCTTTCTTT. Variable domain in full (rest from reference TRBV29-1 and TRBJ1-1): SAVISQKPSRDICQRGTSLTIQCQVDSQVTMMFWYRQQPGQSLTLIATANQGSEATYESGFVIDKFPISRPNLTFSTLTVSNMSPEDSSIYLCSGRTGTDTEAFFGQGTRLTVV.

The chain is built from TRBV6-5 and TRBJ1-1, with 8 nucleotides matching TRBD1. The germline gives CDR1 MNHEY, CDR2 SVGAGI. There are 12 residues in the CDR3. V shed 5 bases, J shed 11 bases, and the junction held 7 bases outside the gene matches. The CDR3 DNA is TGTGCCAGCAGTCTGGACAGGGTACGCGCTTTCTTT. It specifies CASSLDRVRAFF.

This sequence joins TRBV2 and TRBJ2-4, with D possibly matching TRBD1 (6 bases). The V gene lost 4 bases and the J gene lost 2 bases, with 15 bases spanning the gap. Germline V gene sequence: CDR1 SNHLY, CDR2 FYNNEI. This CDR3 contains 16 residues. The DNA for the CDR3 is TGTGCCAGCAGTGGTTATCAGGGGAAAACCAAAAACATTCAGTACTTC. Translated, it gives CASSGYQGKTKNIQYF.

This rearrangement joins TRBV19 to TRBJ1-2; no clear D gene. Trimming pared 5 bases from V and 6 bases from J, leaving 10 bases between. Germline V gene sequence: CDR1 LNHDA, CDR2 SQIVND (reference sequence). This CDR3 spans 12 amino acids. CDR3 in amino acids: CASSARRDGYTF. The CDR3 DNA sequence: TGTGCCAGTAGTGCGAGAAGAGATGGCTACACCTTC.

The CDR3 DNA is TGTGCCAGCAGGCCGGGACAGGGCCTAAATTCACCCCTCCACTTT. It translates to CASRPGQGLNSPLHF. V is TRBV28 and J is TRBJ1-6; 9 positions match TRBD1. Trimming took 6 bases from V and 7 from J; bases not matched to a gene: 7. The CDR3 runs 15 residues. Germline CDR1 is MDHEN and CDR2 is SYDVKM.

The V and J genes are TRBV4-1 and TRBJ2-7, with 16 bases fitting TRBD2. This CDR3 is 15 amino acids long. Per the germline V gene, CDR1 is MGHRA and CDR2 is YSYEKL. The trim removed 5 bases at V and 4 bases at J, leaving 2 bases unmatched. CDR3 in amino acids: CASSVGLAGGYEQYF. CDR3 sequence (DNA): TGCGCCAGCAGCGTGGGACTAGCGGGGGGGTACGAGCAGTACTTC.

This clone has a handful of counts. The chain employs TRBV14 and TRBJ1-2; D possibly corresponds to TRBD1 (5 bases). Trimming removed 0 bases at V and 1 base at J, with 9 bases between. Germline assignment: CDR1 SGHDN and CDR2 FVKESK. The CDR3 loop spans 15 amino acids. As DNA, the CDR3 is TGTGCCAGCAGCCAAGAATGGGGACTTAACTATGGCTACACCTTC. It yields the protein CASSQEWGLNYGYTF. The whole variable domain, remainder taken from reference TRBV14 and TRBJ1-2, is EAGVTQFPSHSVIEKGQTVTLRCDPISGHDNLYWYRRVMGKEIKFLLHFVKESKQDESGMPNNRFLAERTGGTYSTLKVQPAELEDSGVYFCASSQEWGLNYGYTFGSGTRLTVV.

The V gene is TRBV4-1, the J gene TRBJ2-7; TRBD1 aligns across 7 bases. Germline CDR1 and CDR2: MGHRA and YSYEKL. With V trimmed by 6 bases and J by 3 bases, 8 bases remained unmatched. The CDR3 is 14 residues long. The CDR3: CASSLARDSYEQYF. The CDR3 DNA sequence: TGCGCCAGCAGTCTAGCTCGGGACAGCTACGAGCAGTACTTC.

Here the CDR3 reads CASSSGGGYYEQYF. CDR3 sequence (DNA): TGTGCCAGCAGTTCTGGCGGGGGGTACTACGAGCAGTACTTC. This chain joins TRBV6-5 and TRBJ2-7, with 8 bases lining up with TRBD2. Germline V lookup: CDR1 MNHEY, CDR2 SVGAGI. This CDR3 is built from 14 residues. Trimming cost V 4 bases and J 3 bases; bases outside gene matches: 5.

The gene calls are TRBV10-3 and TRBJ2-5; D might be TRBD1 (8 bases). The CDR3 is 14 amino acids. Trimming removed 10 bases from V and 2 bases from J, with 17 bases in between. From germline, CDR1 is ENHRY and CDR2 SYGVKD. CDR3 sequence: CASRGQGGQETQYF. The CDR3 nucleotides are TGTGCCAGCAGAGGACAGGGAGGGCAAGAGACCCAGTACTTC.

The chain couples TRBV2 to TRBJ2-1; no clear D. The CDR3 totals 12 residues. V was pared by 3 bases and J by 7 bases, with 7 bases between. Germline CDR1 SNHLY, CDR2 FYNNEI. This CDR3 is CASSDGQNEQFF. The CDR3 DNA reads TGTGCCAGCAGTGATGGGCAGAATGAGCAGTTCTTC.

J is TRBJ1-1 and V is TRBV6-1, with 7 bases aligning to TRBD1. V gave up 3 bases and J gave up 5 bases; unmatched junction bases: 9. Germline values: CDR1 MNHNS, CDR2 SASEGT. This CDR3 comprises 15 residues. As DNA, the CDR3 is TGTGCCAGCAGTGAGGATAACAGGGGTTGGACTGAAGCTTTCTTT. Translating it yields CASSEDNRGWTEAFF.

This chain joins TRBV4-1 and TRBJ2-7, with TRBD1 identical over 9 bases. The CDR3 loop spans 14 amino acids. The V segment lost 1 base and the J segment 6 bases; nucleotides outside the gene matches: 4. Germline assignment: CDR1 MGHRA and CDR2 YSYEKL. The CDR3 is CASSQGGQGREQYF. In nucleotides, the CDR3 is TGCGCCAGCAGCCAAGGAGGACAGGGGCGCGAGCAGTACTTC.

The genes are TRBV18 and TRBJ1-2, with a tentative D call TRBD1 (6 bases). CDR1 is KGHSH and CDR2 is LQKENI in the germline V gene. V was trimmed by 3 bases and J by 7 bases, leaving 18 bases between them. The CDR3 covers 15 residues. CDR3 protein: CASSPPGGLIFGYTF. The CDR3 DNA sequence: TGTGCCAGCTCACCTCCGGGGGGGCTCATATTTGGCTACACCTTC.

This clone has just one count. This rearrangement joins TRBV2 to TRBJ2-3, with 11 nucleotides matching TRBD1. With V trimmed by 4 bases and J by 6 bases, 6 bases remained unmatched. Per the germline V gene, CDR1 is SNHLY and CDR2 is FYNNEI. This CDR3 region has 15 residues. CDR3 nucleotides: TGTGCCAGCAGTGGACCGGGACAGGGGGAGGATACGCAGTATTTT. It yields the protein CASSGPGQGEDTQYF.

This chain uses TRBV4-1 with TRBJ1-1; D is perhaps TRBD1 (6 bases). The CDR3 extends over 19 amino acids. V was clipped by 2 bases and J by 0 bases, with 22 bases between them. Looked up from germline, CDR1 is MGHRA and CDR2 is YSYEKL. CDR3 bases: TGCGCCAGCAGCCAATTGGAGACAGGCGGCTCCGTTTTGAACACTGAAGCTTTCTTT. Its translation is CASSQLETGGSVLNTEAFF.

The chain joins TRBV6-4 to TRBJ1-1, with a tentative D call TRBD1 (5 bases). Deletions cut 2 bases from V and 4 bases from J, with 8 bases between. The CDR3 sequence is 13 residues long. Germline V gene sequence: CDR1 MRHNA, CDR2 SNTAGT. The DNA for the CDR3 is TGTGCCAGCAGTGACGGGACTTCCACTGAAGCTTTCTTT. It codes for CASSDGTSTEAFF.